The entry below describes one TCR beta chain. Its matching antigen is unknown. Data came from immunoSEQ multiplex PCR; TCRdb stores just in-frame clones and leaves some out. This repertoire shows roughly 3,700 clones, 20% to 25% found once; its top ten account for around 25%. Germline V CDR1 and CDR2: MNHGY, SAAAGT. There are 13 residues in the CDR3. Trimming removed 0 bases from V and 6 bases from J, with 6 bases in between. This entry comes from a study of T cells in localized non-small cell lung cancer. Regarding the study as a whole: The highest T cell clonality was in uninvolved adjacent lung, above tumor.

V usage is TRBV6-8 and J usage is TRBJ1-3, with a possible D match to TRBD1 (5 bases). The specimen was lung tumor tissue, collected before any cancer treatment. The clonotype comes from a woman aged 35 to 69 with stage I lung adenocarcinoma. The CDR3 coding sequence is TGTGCCAGCAGTTACTCGACAGCAAACACCATATATTTT. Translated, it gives CASSYSTANTIYF.